These T cell receptor beta chains were read from a single sample in a study of T cells after yellow fever vaccination. TCRdb reanalysed the 5' RACE reads using MiXCR and keeps one entry per CDR3 protein. Here the sample spans 300,000 or so distinct CDR3 sequences, roughly 6.8% being singletons. Specimen: PBMCs, collected approximately 47 days after the first yellow fever vaccination. The receptors were sampled from a man between 18 and 35 years old who received the YFV17D yellow fever vaccine. CDR3s include the opening cysteine and the closing phenylalanine or tryptophan. The order of the fields is V gene, clone size, J gene, D gene, CDR3 DNA, CDR3 protein. The D gene is left open where the match is weak. Some rows mark clone size as missing; the rest say once, few, many or name a class of expanded clone.

v_gene: TRBV12-3/TRBV12-4; abundance: few; j_gene: TRBJ1-3; d_gene: TRBD1; CDR3nt: TGTGCCAGCAGTCTTCCGGTGGGACAGCAAAATCGAGACACCATATATTTT; CDR3aa: CASSLPVGQQNRDTIYF
v_gene: TRBV19; abundance: few; j_gene: TRBJ2-5; d_gene: TRBD1; CDR3nt: TGTGCCAGTAGTGATCCCGGGACAGAAGAGACCCAGTACTTC; CDR3aa: CASSDPGTEETQYF
v_gene: TRBV7-2; abundance: -; j_gene: TRBJ2-2; d_gene: TRBD2; CDR3nt: TGTGCCAGCAGCTTAATCGGGGGGGGATTCGGGGAGCTGTTTTTT; CDR3aa: CASSLIGGGFGELFF
v_gene: TRBV5-1; abundance: -; j_gene: TRBJ2-5; d_gene: -; CDR3nt: TGCGCCAGCAGCCTCATAGAGTTGGAGACCCAGTACTTC; CDR3aa: CASSLIELETQYF
v_gene: TRBV10-3; abundance: many; j_gene: TRBJ1-3; d_gene: -; CDR3nt: TGTGCCATCAGTGCGGTCACCCGCCATGGAAACACCATATATTTT; CDR3aa: CAISAVTRHGNTIYF
v_gene: TRBV12-3/TRBV12-4; abundance: -; j_gene: TRBJ2-1; d_gene: -; CDR3nt: TGTGCCAGCAGCCCCACCTCCTACAATGAGCAGTTCTTC; CDR3aa: CASSPTSYNEQFF
v_gene: TRBV7-9; abundance: few; j_gene: TRBJ1-1; d_gene: -; CDR3nt: TGTGCCAGCAGCCCCCGGGGCATGAACACTGAAGCTTTCTTT; CDR3aa: CASSPRGMNTEAFF
v_gene: TRBV7-2; abundance: few; j_gene: TRBJ2-2; d_gene: -; CDR3nt: TGTGCCAGCAGCTTAGAGGGGGGTTCCGGGGAGCTGTTTTTT; CDR3aa: CASSLEGGSGELFF
v_gene: TRBV7-3; abundance: few; j_gene: TRBJ2-6; d_gene: -; CDR3nt: TGTGCCAGCAGCTTAATTGGCCCCAGGGGTGCTGGGGCCAACGTCCTGACTTTC; CDR3aa: CASSLIGPRGAGANVLTF
v_gene: TRBV29-1; abundance: -; j_gene: TRBJ2-7; d_gene: TRBD1; CDR3nt: TGCAGCGTTGCGGGACAGGGTGTATACGAGCAGTACTTC; CDR3aa: CSVAGQGVYEQYF
v_gene: TRBV7-2; abundance: many; j_gene: TRBJ2-5; d_gene: -; CDR3nt: TGTGCCAGCAGCTTCAGCCGTGAAGAGACCCAGTACTTC; CDR3aa: CASSFSREETQYF
v_gene: TRBV30; abundance: few; j_gene: TRBJ1-5; d_gene: -; CDR3nt: TGTGCCTGGAGTACCAACAGCTTTAATCAGCCCCAGCATTTT; CDR3aa: CAWSTNSFNQPQHF
v_gene: TRBV20-1; abundance: many; j_gene: TRBJ2-5; d_gene: -; CDR3nt: TGCAGTGTTCCCAGCGATTTAGAGACCCAGTACTTC; CDR3aa: CSVPSDLETQYF
v_gene: TRBV4-3; abundance: -; j_gene: TRBJ1-1; d_gene: -; CDR3nt: TGCGCCAGCAGCCAGGCCGACACTGAAGCTTTCTTT; CDR3aa: CASSQADTEAFF